The text below deals with one T cell receptor (beta chain). Its antigen is unidentified. Libraries were prepared by immunoSEQ multiplex PCR; TCRdb keeps only in-frame clonotypes and omits some of them. The sample carries tens of thousands of clones, under 95% recorded once. This record comes from a study of PD-1 blockade in classical Hodgkin lymphoma. Documented time point: cycle 4 day 1 (C4D1), after 6 weeks of nivolumab. No patient escaped relapse after autologous stem cell transplantation, and brentuximab vedotin exposure varied. Complete response, partial response or progressive disease constituted the best responses recorded. Study findings and constraints: The study found that TCR diversity rose significantly by C4D1 in CD4+ but not CD8+ cells. In newly diagnosed patients, baseline TCR diversity was reportedly below that of healthy donors.

V was clipped by 6 bases and J by 5 bases, with 11 bases between them. There are 13 residues in the CDR3. Germline V gene lookup returns CDR1 MNHNS and CDR2 SASEGT. The rearrangement uses TRBV6-1 and TRBJ1-5; D may be TRBD1 (5 bases). Source: peripheral blood mononuclear cells (PBMCs), taken before the fourth cycle of nivolumab. The TCR sequence derives from a human donor with classical Hodgkin lymphoma. The DNA of the CDR3 is TGTGCCAGCAGCGACGGGGGGGATCAGCCCCAGCATTTT. The encoded protein is CASSDGGDQPQHF.